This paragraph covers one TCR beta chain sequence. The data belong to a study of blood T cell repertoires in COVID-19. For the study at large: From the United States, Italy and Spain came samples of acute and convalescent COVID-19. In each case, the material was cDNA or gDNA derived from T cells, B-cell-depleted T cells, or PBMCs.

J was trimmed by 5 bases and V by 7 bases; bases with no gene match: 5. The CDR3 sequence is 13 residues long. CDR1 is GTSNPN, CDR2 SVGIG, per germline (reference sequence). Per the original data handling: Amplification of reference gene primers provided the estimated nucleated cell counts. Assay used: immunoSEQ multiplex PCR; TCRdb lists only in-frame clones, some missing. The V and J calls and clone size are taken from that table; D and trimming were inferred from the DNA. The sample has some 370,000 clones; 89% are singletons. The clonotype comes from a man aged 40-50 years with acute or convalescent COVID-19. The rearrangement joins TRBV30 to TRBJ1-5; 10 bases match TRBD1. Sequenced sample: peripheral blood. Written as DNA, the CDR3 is TGTGCCTTTTGCGGACAGGGGGATCAGCCCCAGCATTTT. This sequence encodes CAFCGQGDQPQHF.